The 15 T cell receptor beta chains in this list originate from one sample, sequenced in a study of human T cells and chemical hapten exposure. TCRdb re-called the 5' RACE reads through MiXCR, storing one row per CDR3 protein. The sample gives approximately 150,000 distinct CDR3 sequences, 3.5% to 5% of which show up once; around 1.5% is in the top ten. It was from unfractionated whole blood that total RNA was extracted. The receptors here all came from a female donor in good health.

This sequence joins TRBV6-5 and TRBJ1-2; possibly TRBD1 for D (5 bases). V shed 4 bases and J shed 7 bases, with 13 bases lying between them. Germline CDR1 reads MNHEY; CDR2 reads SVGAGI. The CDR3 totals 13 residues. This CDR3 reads CASSFQGGVGYTF. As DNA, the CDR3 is TGTGCCAGCAGTTTCCAGGGCGGGGTTGGCTACACCTTC.

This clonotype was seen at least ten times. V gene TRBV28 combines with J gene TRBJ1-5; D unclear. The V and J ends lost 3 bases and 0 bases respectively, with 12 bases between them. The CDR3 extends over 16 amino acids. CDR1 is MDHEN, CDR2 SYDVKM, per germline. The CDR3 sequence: CASSFLGGYSNQPQHF. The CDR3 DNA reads TGTGCCAGCAGTTTCCTAGGAGGCTATAGCAATCAGCCCCAGCATTTT.

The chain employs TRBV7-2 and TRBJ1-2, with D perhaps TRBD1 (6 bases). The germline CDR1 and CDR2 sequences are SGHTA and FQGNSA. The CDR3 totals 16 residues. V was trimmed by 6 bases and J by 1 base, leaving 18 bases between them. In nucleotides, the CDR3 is TGTGCCAGCAGTCAGCGGGGGGCGGATAGTAACTATGGCTACACCTTC. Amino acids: CASSQRGADSNYGYTF.

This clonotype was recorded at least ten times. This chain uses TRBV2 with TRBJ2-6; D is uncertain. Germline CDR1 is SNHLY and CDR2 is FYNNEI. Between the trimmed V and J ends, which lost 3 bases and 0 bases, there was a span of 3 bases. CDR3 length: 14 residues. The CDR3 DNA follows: TGTGCCAGCAGTGATCGCTCTGGGGCCAACGTCCTGACTTTC. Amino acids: CASSDRSGANVLTF.

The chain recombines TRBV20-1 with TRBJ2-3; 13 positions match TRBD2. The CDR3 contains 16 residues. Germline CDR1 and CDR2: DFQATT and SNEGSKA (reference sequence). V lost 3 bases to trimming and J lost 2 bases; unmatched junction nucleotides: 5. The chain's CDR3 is CSASGTSGANTDTQYF. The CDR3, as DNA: TGCAGTGCTAGCGGGACTAGCGGGGCGAACACAGATACGCAGTATTTT.

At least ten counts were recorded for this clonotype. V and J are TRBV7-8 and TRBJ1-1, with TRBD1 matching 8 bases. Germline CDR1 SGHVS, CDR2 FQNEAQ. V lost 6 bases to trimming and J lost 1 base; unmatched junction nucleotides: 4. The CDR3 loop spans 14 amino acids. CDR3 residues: CASRGDRTNTEAFF. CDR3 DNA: TGTGCCAGCAGGGGGGACAGGACGAACACTGAAGCTTTCTTT.

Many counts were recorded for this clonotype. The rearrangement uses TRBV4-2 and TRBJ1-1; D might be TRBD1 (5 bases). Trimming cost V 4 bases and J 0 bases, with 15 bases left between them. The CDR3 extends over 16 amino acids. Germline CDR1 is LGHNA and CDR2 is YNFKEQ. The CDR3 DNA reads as TGTGCCAGCAGCCGGGACCGACCGGGGATGAACACTGAAGCTTTCTTT. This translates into CASSRDRPGMNTEAFF.

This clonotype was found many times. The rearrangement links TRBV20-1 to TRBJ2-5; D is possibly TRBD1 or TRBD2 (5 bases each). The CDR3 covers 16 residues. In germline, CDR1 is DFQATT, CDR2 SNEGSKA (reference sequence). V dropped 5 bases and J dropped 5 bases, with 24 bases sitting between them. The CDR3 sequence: CSAGGDPGKKGETQYF. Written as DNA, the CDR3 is TGCAGTGCTGGTGGGGACCCCGGAAAAAAGGGGGAGACCCAGTACTTC.

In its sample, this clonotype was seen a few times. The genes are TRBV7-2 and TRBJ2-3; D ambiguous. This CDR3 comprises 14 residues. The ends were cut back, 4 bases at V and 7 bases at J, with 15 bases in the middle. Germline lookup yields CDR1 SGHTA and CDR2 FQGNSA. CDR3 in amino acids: CASSSTTDGNTQYF. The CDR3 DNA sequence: TGTGCCAGCAGCTCTACTACGGATGGGAATACGCAGTATTTT.

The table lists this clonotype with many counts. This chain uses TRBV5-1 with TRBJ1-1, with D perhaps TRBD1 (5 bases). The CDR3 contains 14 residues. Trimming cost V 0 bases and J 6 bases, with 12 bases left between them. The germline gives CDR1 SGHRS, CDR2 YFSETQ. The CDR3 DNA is TGCGCCAGCAGCTTGGTGGGGGGGGTCGCTGAAGCTTTCTTT. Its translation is CASSLVGGVAEAFF.

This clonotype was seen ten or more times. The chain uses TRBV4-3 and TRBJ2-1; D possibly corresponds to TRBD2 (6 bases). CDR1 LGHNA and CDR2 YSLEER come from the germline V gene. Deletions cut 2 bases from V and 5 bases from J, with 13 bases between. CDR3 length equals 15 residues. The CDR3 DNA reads TGCGCCAGCAGCCAATTGCTATGGGGGGACAATGAGCAGTTCTTC. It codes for CASSQLLWGDNEQFF.

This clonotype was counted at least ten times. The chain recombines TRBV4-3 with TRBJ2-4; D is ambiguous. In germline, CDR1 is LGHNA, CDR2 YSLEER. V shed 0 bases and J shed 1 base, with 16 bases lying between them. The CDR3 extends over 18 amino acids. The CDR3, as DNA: TGCGCCAGCAGCCAAGACGGGTTGGCCCGCGGTGCCAAAAACATTCAGTACTTC. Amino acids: CASSQDGLARGAKNIQYF.

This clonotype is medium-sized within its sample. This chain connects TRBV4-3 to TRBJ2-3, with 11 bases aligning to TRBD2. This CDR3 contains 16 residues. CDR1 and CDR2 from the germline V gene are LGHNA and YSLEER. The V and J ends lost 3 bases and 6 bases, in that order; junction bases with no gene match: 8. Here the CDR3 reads CASSQDLAGGQDTQYF. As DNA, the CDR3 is TGCGCCAGCAGCCAGGACTTAGCGGGGGGGCAGGATACGCAGTATTTT.

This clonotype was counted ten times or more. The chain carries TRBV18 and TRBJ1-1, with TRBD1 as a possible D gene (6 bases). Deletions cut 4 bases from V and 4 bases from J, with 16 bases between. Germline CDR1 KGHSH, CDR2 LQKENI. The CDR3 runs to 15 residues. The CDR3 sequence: CASSRSLQGATEAFF. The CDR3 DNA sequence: TGTGCCAGCTCACGCAGTCTACAGGGTGCCACTGAAGCTTTCTTT.

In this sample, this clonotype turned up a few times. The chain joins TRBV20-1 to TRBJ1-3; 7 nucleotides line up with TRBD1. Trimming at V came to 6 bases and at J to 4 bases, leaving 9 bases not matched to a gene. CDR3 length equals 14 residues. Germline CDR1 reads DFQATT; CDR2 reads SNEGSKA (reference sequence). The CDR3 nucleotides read TGCAGTGCCATAACACCGGGACAGGGAAACACCATATATTTT. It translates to CSAITPGQGNTIYF.